This TCR beta chain emerged from a study of OX40 agonist ivuxolimab in advanced cancers. Describing the broader study: Ivuxolimab, which targeted the costimulatory receptor OX40 (CD134), was an agonistic, fully human IgG2 monoclonal antibody. In the dose-escalation cohort, 75% to 90% of patients were male, and the mean age was around 60 years with a range of about 23 to 79. The point of sequencing TCRbeta in the periphery was to test whether ivuxolimab changed TCR sequence diversity and drove clonal T-cell expansion. The monotherapy dose-escalation portion (N of about 52 patients) of the phase I ivuxolimab trial is reported in the paper. Intravenous ivuxolimab was administered to patients every 2 weeks at six dose levels: 0.01, 0.1, 0.3, 1.5, 3 and 10 mg/kg. Among the approximately 54 dose-escalation patients, approximately 20 had hepatocellular carcinoma, approximately 15 melanoma, 9 renal cell carcinoma and 9 head and neck cancer. Partial responses occurred in three dose-escalation patients, of whom one had hepatocellular carcinoma and two had cutaneous melanoma. Patients were allowed to have had prior anti-PD-1, anti-PD-L1 or anti-CTLA-4 therapy, and around 37% of the dose-escalation patients had previously received checkpoint inhibitors. Overall study results and their limits: After ivuxolimab, more expanded clones were found on average in CD8+ T cells than in CD4+ T cells. Low levels of normalized T-cell clonal expansion were also seen in some nonresponding patients. Partial responders in the 0.1-3.0 mg/kg groups had among the lowest normalized peripheral clonal expansion, especially among CD8+ T cells. At doses of 0.1 to 3.0 mg/kg, clonal expansion of both CD4+ and CD8+ T cells in blood was seen between baseline and week 6. The antigen specificity of the clonally expanded peripheral T cells was not determined.

This clone was observed a few times. What this receptor recognizes is not known. There are no base qualities to consult, and no much larger clone falls within one base. Genomic DNA was extracted from sorted cells for sequencing of the TCRbeta CDR3 region. The immunoSEQ Assay was used to sequence the TCRbeta CDR3 regions. Drawn from immuneACCESS, this table holds only the in-frame rearrangements with V and J called that TCRdb kept. Clones are partly lost; checked studies trace under half to an unresolved V gene and leave the rest unexplained. The sample profile shows tens of thousands of clones; 80% to 90% of them were found once. The top ten clones comprise roughly 0.94% of the sample. The trial excluded patients who had a history of autoimmune disease or who were on systemic immunosuppression. Peripheral blood for TCR sequencing was drawn from every dose cohort at baseline, at cycle 4 day 1 and at cycle 7 day 1. Samples came from an open-label, multicenter, first-in-human phase I dose-escalation trial of ivuxolimab. Adults with locally advanced or metastatic head and neck squamous cell, hepatocellular, melanoma or renal cell carcinoma were enrolled in the trial. Before TCR sequencing, CD4+ T cells and CD8+ T cells from peripheral blood were sorted into separate populations.

The CDR3 has 15 amino acids, counting the end cysteine and phenylalanine. Of all the DNA, just the CDR3 is kept, 45 bases in frame from base 1. CDR1 and CDR2, looked up from the germline V gene, are LGHNT and FRNRAP. V gives up 0 bases and J gives up 5 bases, and the segment between their germline ends measures 13 bases. The chain is assembled from TRBV12-5 and TRBJ1-1; too little of a D gene remains to name it. This TCR came from an adult with an advanced solid tumor such as melanoma, head and neck, liver or kidney cancer. Source: CD4+ or CD8+ T cells sorted from blood, taken in a trial of the OX40 agonist ivuxolimab. The CDR3 region reads CASGLVFERVTEAFF. Here is the DNA: TGTGCTAGTGGTTTGGTATTTGAAAGGGTAACTGAAGCTTTCTTT.